A single sample gave rise to the 2 T cell receptor beta chains below, sequenced in a study of cytotoxic CD8 clonotypes in ibrutinib-treated CLL. Sequencing was performed with immunoSEQ multiplex PCR; in TCRdb, only in-frame clones are kept and a portion is missing. The sample holds 30,000 to 40,000 clones, approximately 70% seen once. The sequencing here drew on PBMCs, taken before ibrutinib treatment. These receptors were collected from a human donor with chronic lymphocytic leukemia.

The rearrangement uses TRBV27 and TRBJ2-1; D might be TRBD2 (6 bases). The CDR3 length is 16 residues. V dropped 8 bases and J dropped 2 bases, with 19 bases sitting between them. Per germline, CDR1 MNHEY and CDR2 SMNVEV (reference sequence). For the CDR3, the DNA is TGTGCCAGCCATACGCCGACGGGAGTCACCTACAATGAGCAGTTCTTC. It yields the protein CASHTPTGVTYNEQFF.

The rearrangement links TRBV7-9 to TRBJ2-7; 9 nucleotides agree with TRBD2. The trim removed 2 bases at V and 0 bases at J, leaving 2 bases unmatched. The CDR3 has 15 amino acids. Germline lookup yields CDR1 SEHNR and CDR2 FQNEAQ (reference sequence). CDR3 bases: TGTGCCAGCAGCTTAAGACTAGCGGACTCCTACGAGCAGTACTTC. It yields the protein CASSLRLADSYEQYF. The full variable domain, in which reference TRBV7-9 and TRBJ2-7 provide the parts outside the CDR3, is DTGVSQNPRHKITKRGQNVTFRCDPISEHNRLYWYRQTLGQGPEFLTYFQNEAQLEKSRLLSDRFSAERPKGSFSTLEIQRTEQGDSAMYLCASSLRLADSYEQYFGPGTRLTVT.